This TCR beta chain comes out of a study of blood T cell repertoires in COVID-19. Study-wide background: Sites in the United States, Italy and Spain provided acute and convalescent COVID-19 samples.

The CDR3 is 14 residues long. V lost 4 bases, J lost 10 bases, and 15 bases lay in between. Germline values: CDR1 SGDLS, CDR2 YYNGEE. Sequenced by immunoSEQ multiplex PCR; TCRdb stores in-frame clones only, minus some. Of 250,000 to 300,000 clones listed, around nine tenths are singletons. This clonotype originated in a woman aged 70-85 years with COVID-19, enrolled during active disease. The V call is TRBV9, the J call TRBJ1-6; no reliable D call. The sequenced sample consisted of peripheral blood. CDR3 in amino acids: CASSLGRRRSPLHF. In DNA, the CDR3 is TGTGCCAGCAGCCTAGGGAGGCGGAGATCACCCCTCCACTTT.